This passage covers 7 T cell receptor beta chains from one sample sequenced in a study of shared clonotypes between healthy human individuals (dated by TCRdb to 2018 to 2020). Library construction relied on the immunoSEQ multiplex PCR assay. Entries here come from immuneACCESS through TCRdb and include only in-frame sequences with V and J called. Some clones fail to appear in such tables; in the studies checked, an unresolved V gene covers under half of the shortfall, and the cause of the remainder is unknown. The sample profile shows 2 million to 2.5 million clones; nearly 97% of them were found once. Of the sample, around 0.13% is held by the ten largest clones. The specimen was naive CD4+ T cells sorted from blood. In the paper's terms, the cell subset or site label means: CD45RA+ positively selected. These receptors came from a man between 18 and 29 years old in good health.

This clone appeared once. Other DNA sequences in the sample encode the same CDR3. The CDR3 DNA reads as TGTGCCAGCAGCTTTTACAGGGGGAGCACTGAAGCTTTCTTT. Amino acid sequence: CASSFYRGSTEAFF. The chain carries TRBV11-2 and TRBJ1-1, with 8 bases aligning to TRBD1. The CDR3 has 14 residues. After removal of 3 bases from V and 4 bases from J, the junction contained 4 bases not matched to a gene. CDR1 is SGHAT and CDR2 is FQNNGV in the germline V gene.

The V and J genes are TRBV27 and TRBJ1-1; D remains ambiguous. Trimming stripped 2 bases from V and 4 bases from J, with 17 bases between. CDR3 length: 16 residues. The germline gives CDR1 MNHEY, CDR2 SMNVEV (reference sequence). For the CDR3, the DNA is TGTGCCAGCAGTTTAAGGCCGGGCACCGGAGGCACTGAAGCTTTCTTT. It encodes CASSLRPGTGGTEAFF.

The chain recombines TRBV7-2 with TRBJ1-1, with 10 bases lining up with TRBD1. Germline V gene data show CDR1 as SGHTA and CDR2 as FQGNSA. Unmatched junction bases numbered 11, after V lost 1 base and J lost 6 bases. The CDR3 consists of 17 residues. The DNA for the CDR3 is TGTGCCAGCAGCTTAGTGGGGACAGGGGTGAGAGTAGCTGAAGCTTTCTTT. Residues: CASSLVGTGVRVAEAFF.

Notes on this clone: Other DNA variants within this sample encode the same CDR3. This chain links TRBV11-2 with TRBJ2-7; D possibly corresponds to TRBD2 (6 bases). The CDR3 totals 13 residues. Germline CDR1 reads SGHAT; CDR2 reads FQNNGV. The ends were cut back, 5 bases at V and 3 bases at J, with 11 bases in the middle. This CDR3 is CASSRDSFYEQYF. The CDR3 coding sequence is TGTGCCAGCAGCCGGGACTCCTTCTACGAGCAGTACTTC.

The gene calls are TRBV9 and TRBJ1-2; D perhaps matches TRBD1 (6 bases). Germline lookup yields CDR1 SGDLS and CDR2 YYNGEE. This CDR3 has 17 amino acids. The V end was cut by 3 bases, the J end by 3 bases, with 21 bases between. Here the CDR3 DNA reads TGTGCCAGCAGCGGAGGCCTTTCGGGGGCGCTGGACTATGGCTACACCTTC. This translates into CASSGGLSGALDYGYTF. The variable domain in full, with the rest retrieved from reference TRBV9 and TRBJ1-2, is DSGVTQTPKHLITATGQRVTLRCSPRSGDLSVYWYQQSLDQGLQFLIQYYNGEERAKGNILERFSAQQFPDLHSELNLSSLELGDSALYFCASSGGLSGALDYGYTFGSGTRLTVV.

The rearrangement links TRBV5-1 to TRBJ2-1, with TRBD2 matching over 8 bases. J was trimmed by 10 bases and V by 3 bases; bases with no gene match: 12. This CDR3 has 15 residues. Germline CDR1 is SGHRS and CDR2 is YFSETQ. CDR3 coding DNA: TGCGCCAGCAGCTATACGGGACTAGATAATGAGGAGCAGTTCTTC. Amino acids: CASSYTGLDNEEQFF.

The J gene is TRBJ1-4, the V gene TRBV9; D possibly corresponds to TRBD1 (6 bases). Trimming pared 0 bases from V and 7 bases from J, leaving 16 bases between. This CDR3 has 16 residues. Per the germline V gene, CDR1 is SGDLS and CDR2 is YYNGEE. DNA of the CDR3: TGTGCCAGCAGCGTAGCGGCGGGGGCAAATAGTGAAAAACTGTTTTTT. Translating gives CASSVAAGANSEKLFF.